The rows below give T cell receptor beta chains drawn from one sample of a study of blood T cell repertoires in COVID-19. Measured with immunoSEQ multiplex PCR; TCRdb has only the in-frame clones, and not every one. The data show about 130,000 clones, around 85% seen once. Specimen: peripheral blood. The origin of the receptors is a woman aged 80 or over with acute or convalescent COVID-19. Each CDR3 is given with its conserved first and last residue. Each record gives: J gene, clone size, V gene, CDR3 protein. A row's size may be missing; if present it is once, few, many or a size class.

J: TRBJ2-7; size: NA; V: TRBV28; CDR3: CASSLEPGQTTYEQYF
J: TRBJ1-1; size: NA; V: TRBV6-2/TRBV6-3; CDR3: CASSYSRTGVRTEAFF
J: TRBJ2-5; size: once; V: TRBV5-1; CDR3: CASSLGARGSRETQYF
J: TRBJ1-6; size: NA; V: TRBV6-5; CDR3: CASNERSPLHF
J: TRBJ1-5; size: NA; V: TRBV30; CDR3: CAWNSGGGQPQHF
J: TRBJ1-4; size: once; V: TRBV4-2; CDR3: CASSQDGRNEKLFF
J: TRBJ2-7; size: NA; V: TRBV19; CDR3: CASSPQDRSYEQYF
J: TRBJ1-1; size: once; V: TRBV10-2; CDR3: CASSYRASFEAFF
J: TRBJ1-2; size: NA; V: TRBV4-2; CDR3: CASSQGGHFEGYGYTF
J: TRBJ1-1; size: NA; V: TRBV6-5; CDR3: CASSYSAETLNTEAFF
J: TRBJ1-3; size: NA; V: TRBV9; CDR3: CASSVARQGNTIYF
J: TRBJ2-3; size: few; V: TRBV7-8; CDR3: CASRSGGTQYF
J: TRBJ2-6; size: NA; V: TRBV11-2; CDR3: CASSPLAGASGANVLTF
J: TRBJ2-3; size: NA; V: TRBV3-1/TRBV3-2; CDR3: CASSQDVGEGQDTQYF
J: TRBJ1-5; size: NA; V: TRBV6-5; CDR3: CASSLRRESNQPQHF
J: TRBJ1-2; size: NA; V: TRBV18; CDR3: CASSPNRNYGYTF
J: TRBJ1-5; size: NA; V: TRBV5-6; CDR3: CASSFYLQGAGQPQHF
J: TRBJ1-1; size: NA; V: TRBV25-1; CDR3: CASSVFHPGGSEAFF